This T cell receptor (beta chain) stems from a study of OX40 agonist ivuxolimab in advanced cancers. Regarding the study as a whole: Both blood CD4+ and CD8+ T cells showed clonal growth by week 6 at 0.1 to 3.0 mg/kg. People who partly responded at 0.1-3.0 mg/kg had some of the least clonal expansion seen.

The assay was immunoSEQ multiplex PCR, and TCRdb's table has in-frame clones only and misses some. The sample lists 50,000 to 70,000 clones, around 88% occurring once. As for this clone: As yet, its antigen is unknown.

The CDR3 consists of 16 residues. Trimming removed 0 bases at V and 2 bases at J, with 12 bases between. From germline, CDR1 is SGHAT and CDR2 FQNNGV. This TCR came from an adult with an advanced solid tumor such as melanoma, head and neck, liver or kidney cancer. Sequences were derived from CD4+ or CD8+ T cells sorted from blood, sampled in a trial of the OX40 agonist ivuxolimab. V and J are TRBV11-2 and TRBJ2-3, with D perhaps matching TRBD1 (6 bases). The CDR3 reads CASSLEGGGLTDTQYF. The CDR3 DNA sequence: TGTGCCAGCAGCTTAGAAGGGGGTGGACTCACAGATACGCAGTATTTT.